These 31 T cell receptor beta chains originate from one sample sequenced in a study of PD-L1 blockade in urothelial cancer. Assay: immunoSEQ multiplex PCR; the TCRdb copy retains only in-frame clones and omits some. The sample contains roughly 730 clones, about 41% of which appear only once. The sample in question was tumor tissue, obtained before atezolizumab (anti-PD-L1) treatment. The receptors stem from an older man with urothelial cancer.

The sample holds a few counts of this clone. The chain links TRBV28 to TRBJ1-4; 8 bases map to TRBD1. Germline V gene data show CDR1 as MDHEN and CDR2 as SYDVKM. V was clipped by 6 bases and J by 6 bases; unmatched bases: 15. The CDR3 has 17 residues. The CDR3 is CASSQGFTGQVDEKLFF. As DNA, the CDR3 is TGTGCCAGCAGCCAAGGCTTTACGGGACAGGTGGATGAAAAACTGTTTTTT.

This clone showed up just once. V is TRBV29-1 and J is TRBJ2-1; 10 bases are shared with TRBD1. Germline CDR1 is SQVTM and CDR2 is ANQGSEA. After removal of 3 bases from V and 6 bases from J, the junction contained 2 bases not matched to a gene. This CDR3 has 13 residues. As DNA, the CDR3 is TGCAGCGTTGATGGGACAGGGGTCAATGAGCAGTTCTTC. Translation: CSVDGTGVNEQFF.

This clone has only a few counts. The chain links TRBV30 to TRBJ2-5; 11 bases line up with TRBD2. Germline V gives CDR1 GTSNPN, CDR2 SVGIG (reference sequence). This CDR3 is built from 16 residues. V shed 3 bases, J shed 5 bases, and the junction held 11 bases outside the gene matches. Here the CDR3 reads CAWRKGLAGGKETQYF. Here the CDR3 DNA reads TGTGCCTGGAGGAAAGGGCTAGCGGGAGGCAAGGAGACCCAGTACTTC.

The chain combines TRBV6-8 with TRBJ2-2; TRBD2 aligns across 10 bases. The CDR3 is made up of 15 amino acids. V lost 6 bases, J lost 4 bases, and 5 bases stayed unmatched. CDR1 is MNHGY, CDR2 SAAAGT, per germline. CDR3 sequence: CASRSGRAFTGELFF. The CDR3 nucleotides read TGTGCCAGCAGAAGCGGGAGGGCCTTCACCGGGGAGCTGTTTTTT.

The rearrangement uses TRBV18 and TRBJ2-7, with TRBD1 identical over 9 bases. V gave up 3 bases and J gave up 7 bases; unmatched junction bases: 4. The CDR3 length is 13 residues. Looked up from germline, CDR1 is KGHSH and CDR2 is LQKENI. In DNA, the CDR3 is TGTGCCAGCTCACCCCGGACAGGGGAAGAGCAGTACTTC. It is translated as CASSPRTGEEQYF.

This clone was picked up a small number of times. The chain carries TRBV30 and TRBJ2-1, with TRBD2 matching over 10 bases. With V trimmed by 4 bases and J by 6 bases, 9 bases remained unmatched. Germline V gene sequence: CDR1 GTSNPN, CDR2 SVGIG (reference sequence). This CDR3 contains 15 residues. The CDR3 here is CAWTRWTSGVNEQFF. The CDR3 nucleotides read TGTGCCTGGACCCGCTGGACTAGCGGCGTCAATGAGCAGTTCTTC.

This clone was counted only a few times. The V gene is TRBV28, the J gene TRBJ1-1; D not certain. Germline CDR1 MDHEN, CDR2 SYDVKM. The V end was cut by 2 bases, the J end by 4 bases, with 14 bases between. This CDR3 spans 15 amino acids. The CDR3 coding sequence is TGTGCCAGCAGTTTAGGAATTGGGAGGGCCACTGAAGCTTTCTTT. Translating gives CASSLGIGRATEAFF.

V usage is TRBV30 and J usage is TRBJ2-5; unclear D gene. In germline, CDR1 is GTSNPN, CDR2 SVGIG (reference sequence). This CDR3 spans 11 amino acids. Trimming cost V 2 bases and J 5 bases, with 6 bases left between them. Written as DNA, the CDR3 is TGTGCCTGGAGTTTGCAGGAGACCCAGTACTTC. Translation gives CAWSLQETQYF. Drawing the rest from reference TRBV30 and TRBJ2-5, the complete variable domain is SQTIHQWPATLVQPVGSPLSLECTVEGTSNPNLYWYRQAAGRGLQLLFYSVGIGQISSEVPQNLSASRPQDRQFILSSKKLLLSDSGFYLCAWSLQETQYFGPGTRLLVL.

This clone was seen more than once but under ten times. This CDR3 reads CASRYRGAGELFF. DNA for the CDR3: TGTGCCAGCAGGTACAGGGGAGCCGGGGAGCTGTTTTTT. The genes are TRBV7-1 and TRBJ2-2, with 7 bases fitting TRBD1. TRBV7-1 is noted as an ORF with a role that remains uncertain. This CDR3 is built from 13 residues. J gave up 6 bases and V 6 bases, and 4 bases lay outside the gene matches.

For this clone: Germline and junction disagree at one end, which may indicate a read error. This chain links TRBV30 with TRBJ1-1, with D possibly TRBD1 on 6 matching bases. The CDR3 length is 11 residues. Germline V gives CDR1 GTSNPN, CDR2 SVGIG (reference sequence). CDR3 nucleotide sequence: TGTGCCTGGAGTGTAGGGGACACCGTTTACTTT. Translated: CAWSVGDTVYF.

The V call is TRBV28, the J call TRBJ2-3, with D possibly TRBD2 on 5 matching bases. The CDR3 is 19 amino acids. V lost 8 bases and J 2 bases, leaving 29 bases between the germline ends. The germline gives CDR1 MDHEN, CDR2 SYDVKM. The CDR3 nucleotides are TGTGCCAGCCACGGCAGTTTAGGTCCGACGCGGGTGAACACAGATACGCAGTATTTT. It codes for CASHGSLGPTRVNTDTQYF.

This rearrangement joins TRBV5-1 to TRBJ1-4; D might be TRBD1 (6 bases). The V gene's germline CDR1 is SGHRS and CDR2 YFSETQ. The CDR3 has 16 amino acids. Trimming removed 0 bases from V and 7 bases from J, with 16 bases in between. The CDR3 spells CASSLAGQQEGEKLFF. The DNA of the CDR3 is TGCGCCAGCAGCTTGGCCGGACAGCAAGAGGGTGAAAAACTGTTTTTT.

DNA of the CDR3: TGTGCCAGCAGCGAACTCGACGGGACGCCCGGAGATCACTATGGCTACACCTTC. It translates to CASSELDGTPGDHYGYTF. V usage is TRBV6-8 and J usage is TRBJ1-2; the D gene is possibly TRBD1 (5 bases). CDR1 is MNHGY and CDR2 is SAAAGT in the germline V gene. This CDR3 has 18 residues. The V end lost 6 bases, the J end lost 3 bases, and 26 bases lay between the germline ends.

A few counts support this clone. V is TRBV12-5 and J is TRBJ1-4; D ambiguous. The CDR3 sequence is 14 residues long. Per germline, CDR1 LGHNT and CDR2 FRNRAP. The CDR3 loop is CASNSAGDNEKLFF. The DNA for the CDR3 is TGTGCCAGTAATTCGGCAGGAGATAATGAAAAACTGTTTTTT.

CDR3 in amino acids: CASSRTGAFYGYTF. CDR3 nucleotides: TGTGCCAGCAGCCGGACAGGGGCCTTCTATGGCTACACCTTC. The rearrangement uses TRBV28 and TRBJ1-2, with 9 positions matching TRBD1. The V gene's germline CDR1 is MDHEN and CDR2 SYDVKM. This CDR3 is built from 14 residues. V shed 6 bases, J shed 4 bases, and the junction held 6 bases outside the gene matches.

The chain uses TRBV28 and TRBJ1-1; no clear D gene. Germline V gene sequence: CDR1 MDHEN, CDR2 SYDVKM. This CDR3 region has 13 residues. V lost 2 bases and J lost 1, with 5 bases in between. The CDR3 nucleotides are TGTGCCAGCAGTTTAGGCTCGAACACTGAAGCTTTCTTT. It is translated as CASSLGSNTEAFF. The entire variable domain, with the rest obtained from reference TRBV28 and TRBJ1-1, is as follows: DVKVTQSSRYLVKRTGEKVFLECVQDMDHENMFWYRQDPGLGLRLIYFSYDVKMKEKGDIPEGYSVSREKKERFSLILESASTNQTSMYLCASSLGSNTEAFFGQGTRLTVV.

V and J are TRBV5-1 and TRBJ1-1; perhaps TRBD1 as D (5 bases). The CDR3 is 14 residues long. Trimming cost V 6 bases and J 1 base, with 13 bases left between them. From germline, CDR1 is SGHRS and CDR2 YFSETQ. CDR3 in amino acids: CASTSDGANTEAFF. CDR3 nucleotide sequence: TGCGCCAGCACCTCGGACGGGGCGAACACTGAAGCTTTCTTT.

In its sample, this clone was seen a few times. The chain has TRBV30 and TRBJ2-1, with 9 bases fitting TRBD2. CDR1 and CDR2 (germline): GTSNPN, SVGIG (reference sequence). The V gene end was trimmed by 2 bases and the J gene end by 9 bases; junction bases not matched to a gene: 8. This CDR3 is 14 amino acids long. The CDR3 protein is CAWSNVAGESEQFF. The CDR3 DNA is TGTGCCTGGAGTAACGTAGCGGGAGAGTCTGAGCAGTTCTTC.

The CDR3 protein is CASSPTDLSEKLFF. The DNA of the CDR3 is TGTGCCAGCTCACCGACGGACTTAAGCGAAAAACTGTTTTTT. The chain employs TRBV18 and TRBJ1-4; D is unclear. Trimming took off 3 bases at V and 8 bases at J, with 13 bases between the two ends. Germline lookup yields CDR1 KGHSH and CDR2 LQKENI. There are 14 residues in the CDR3.

This clone was seen more than once but under ten times. The chain uses TRBV28 and TRBJ2-7; TRBD1 matches at 7 bases. This CDR3 region has 13 residues. V shed 4 bases and J 3 bases; nucleotides not matched to a gene: 3. CDR1 is MDHEN, CDR2 SYDVKM, per germline. CDR3 in DNA: TGTGCCAGCAGTTCGGGACAGAGCTACGAGCAGTACTTC. Its translation: CASSSGQSYEQYF.

This clone was seen only a few times. The chain links TRBV9 to TRBJ1-1; no firm D call. This CDR3 contains 13 residues. The germline V and J ends were trimmed by 0 bases and 3 bases, with 6 bases remaining between them. Per the germline V gene, CDR1 is SGDLS and CDR2 is YYNGEE. CDR3 protein: CASSVAGDTEAFF. DNA of the CDR3: TGTGCCAGCAGCGTAGCCGGCGACACTGAAGCTTTCTTT.

This clone came up once. The rearrangement joins TRBV19 to TRBJ1-2; 8 bases map to TRBD1. This CDR3 region has 14 residues. CDR1 LNHDA and CDR2 SQIVND come from the germline V gene (reference sequence). J lost 8 bases, V lost 2 bases, and 7 bases had no gene match. CDR3 coding DNA: TGTGCCAGTAGTATACAGACAGGGGTCTGGGGCTACACCTTC. This encodes CASSIQTGVWGYTF.

The CDR3 here is CASSESRGARGYTF. As DNA, the CDR3 is TGCGCCAGCAGTGAGTCGCGGGGGGCTCGTGGCTACACCTTC. The chain couples TRBV10-2 to TRBJ1-2, with a possible D match to TRBD1 (6 bases). V lost 0 bases, J lost 7 bases, and 12 bases lay in between. The CDR3 is 14 residues long. Looked up from germline, CDR1 is WSHSY and CDR2 is SAAADI.

The sample holds a few counts of this clone. This sequence joins TRBV19 and TRBJ2-3; no clear D. Trimming left V 0 bases short and J 2 bases short, with 9 bases between. The CDR3 length is 15 residues. Germline V gene lookup returns CDR1 LNHDA and CDR2 SQIVND (reference sequence). CDR3 nucleotides: TGTGCCAGTAGTATAGATCGCACTATCACAGATACGCAGTATTTT. As protein: CASSIDRTITDTQYF.

The chain is built from TRBV15 and TRBJ1-3; TRBD1 matches at 7 bases. In germline, CDR1 is LNHNV, CDR2 YYDKDF (reference sequence). The V segment lost 0 bases and the J segment 4 bases; nucleotides outside the gene matches: 9. The CDR3 has 17 residues. CDR3 sequence (DNA): TGTGCCACCAGCAGAGACCCACAGGGGAAGGGAGGAAACACCATATATTTT. Protein sequence: CATSRDPQGKGGNTIYF.

The chain couples TRBV18 to TRBJ2-7; no clear D. Trimming stripped 0 bases from V and 0 bases from J, with 6 bases between. The V gene's germline CDR1 is KGHSH and CDR2 LQKENI. The CDR3 is made up of 14 amino acids. The DNA for the CDR3 is TGTGCCAGCTCACCACCGGAAAACTCCTACGAGCAGTACTTC. Protein sequence: CASSPPENSYEQYF.

The rearrangement joins TRBV9 to TRBJ2-5, with 8 nucleotides matching TRBD1. Germline-derived CDR1 and CDR2 are SGDLS and YYNGEE. Unmatched junction bases numbered 16, after V lost 3 bases and J lost 6 bases. The CDR3 is 17 residues long. The CDR3 loop is CASSASPTGGILQTQYF. The DNA of the CDR3 is TGTGCCAGCAGCGCCTCCCCTACAGGGGGGATACTTCAGACCCAGTACTTC.

This clone was detected a few times. This sequence joins TRBV11-3 and TRBJ2-5, with 10 positions matching TRBD2. CDR3 length equals 14 residues. Germline loops: CDR1 SGHNT, CDR2 YENEEA. The ends lost 4 bases at V and 12 bases at J; junction bases unmatched: 11. Here the CDR3 reads CASSSPRTSGFKYF. In DNA, the CDR3 is TGTGCCAGCAGCTCCCCCCGGACTAGCGGCTTCAAGTACTTC.

The chain employs TRBV28 and TRBJ1-1, with 7 bases matching TRBD1. The length of the CDR3 is 15 residues. With 6 bases clipped from V and 7 bases from J, the junction kept 14 bases outside the gene matches. Germline assignment: CDR1 MDHEN and CDR2 SYDVKM. The CDR3 region is CASRLLRTGPGEAFF. The CDR3 DNA reads TGTGCCAGCAGGCTACTAAGGACAGGACCAGGTGAAGCTTTCTTT.

The table lists this clone with a few counts. The CDR3 reads CASLSGRNYEQYF. CDR3 coding DNA: TGTGCCAGCCTTAGCGGGAGGAACTACGAGCAGTACTTC. The chain combines TRBV28 with TRBJ2-7; 10 bases align to TRBD2. CDR1 is MDHEN, CDR2 SYDVKM, per germline. The CDR3 spans 13 residues. V trimming: 8 bases; J trimming: 3 bases; junction bases outside the gene matches: 4.

By sample fraction, this clone is large. The chain is built from TRBV30 and TRBJ1-1; D call uncertain. Germline assignment: CDR1 GTSNPN and CDR2 SVGIG (reference sequence). V shed 0 bases and J shed 3 bases, with 11 bases lying between them. The CDR3 extends over 14 amino acids. The CDR3 loop reads CAWSVGQLDTEAFF. Here the CDR3 DNA reads TGTGCCTGGAGTGTAGGGCAACTAGACACTGAAGCTTTCTTT.